Below, 3 T cell receptor beta chains from the same sample are listed, as sequenced in a study of regulatory T cells in long-lasting Graves disease. Specified time point: newly diagnosed GD, antithyroid drugs for less than 3 months. Following extraction of RNA from PBMCs, that RNA was used to make the TCR library. Researchers made TCR beta libraries by using iRepertoire HTBI primers and running Arm-PCR on CDR3 regions. TCRdb passed the multiplex PCR reads through MiXCR, listing each CDR3 protein once. The sample gives some 350,000 distinct CDR3 sequences, 15% to 20% of which show up once; around 21% is in the top ten. The same sample was also used in a study of T cells in Graves' hyperthyroidism and ophthalmopathy.

This specimen consisted of peripheral blood mononuclear cells (PBMCs), obtained at new diagnosis, from a patient treated with antithyroid drugs. These receptors came from a woman between 18 and 29 years old with Graves disease.

This clonotype was recorded many times. The V gene is TRBV20-1, the J gene TRBJ2-2; D is unclear. CDR1 and CDR2 (germline): DFQATT, SNEGSKA (reference sequence). Trimming took 6 bases from V and 4 from J, leaving 6 bases between them. This CDR3 is 11 amino acids long. The CDR3 region has the DNA TGCAGTGCCTTCACCACCGGGGAGCTGTTTTTT. It codes for CSAFTTGELFF.

The CDR3 DNA is TGTGCCAGCAGCTTGGGCAGGGATGGCCAAGAGACCCAGTACTTC. Translated: CASSLGRDGQETQYF. The V and J genes are TRBV11-3 and TRBJ2-5, with D maybe TRBD1 (5 bases). The germline V and J ends were trimmed by 3 bases and 1 base, with 12 bases remaining between them. CDR3 length: 15 residues. Germline CDR1 is SGHNT and CDR2 is YENEEA.

Concerning this clonotype: A far larger clone is just one base off, so this is likely a read error. The chain couples TRBV27 to TRBJ2-7, with 7 bases fitting TRBD2. The germline V gene encodes CDR1 MNHEY and CDR2 SMNVEV (reference sequence). V lost 2 bases, J lost 7 bases, and 17 bases stayed unmatched. This CDR3 is 17 amino acids long. CDR3 nucleotide sequence: TGTGCCAGCAGTTTAAGTCCGGTGTTAGCGGGTCACAATGAGCAGTACTTC. Translated: CASSLSPVLAGHNEQYF.